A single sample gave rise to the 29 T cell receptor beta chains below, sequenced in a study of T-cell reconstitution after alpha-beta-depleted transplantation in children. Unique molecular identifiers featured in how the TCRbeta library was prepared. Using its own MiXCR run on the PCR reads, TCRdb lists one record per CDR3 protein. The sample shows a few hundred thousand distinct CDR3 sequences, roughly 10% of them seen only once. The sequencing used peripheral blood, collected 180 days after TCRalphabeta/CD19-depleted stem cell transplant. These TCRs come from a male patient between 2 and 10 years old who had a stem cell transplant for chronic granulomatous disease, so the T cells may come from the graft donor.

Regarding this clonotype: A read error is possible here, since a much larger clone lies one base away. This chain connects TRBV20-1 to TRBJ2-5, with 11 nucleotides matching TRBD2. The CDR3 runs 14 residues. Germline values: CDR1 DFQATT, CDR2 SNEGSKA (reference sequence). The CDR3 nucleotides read TGCAGTGCTAGCTCCCTAGCGGGAGGAGAGACCCTGTACTTC. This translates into CSASSLAGGETLYF.

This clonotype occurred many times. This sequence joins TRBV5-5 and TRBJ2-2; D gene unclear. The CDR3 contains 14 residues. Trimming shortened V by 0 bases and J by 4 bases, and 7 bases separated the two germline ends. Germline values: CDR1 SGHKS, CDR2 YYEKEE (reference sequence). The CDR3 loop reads CASSLAGFTGELFF. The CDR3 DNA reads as TGTGCCAGCAGCTTGGCCGGGTTCACCGGGGAGCTGTTTTTT. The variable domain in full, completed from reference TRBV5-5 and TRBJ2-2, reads DAGVTQSPTHLIKTRGQQVTLRCSPISGHKSVSWYQQVLGQGPQFIFQYYEKEERGRGNFPDRFSARQFPNYSSELNVNALLLGDSALYLCASSLAGFTGELFFGEGSRLTVL.

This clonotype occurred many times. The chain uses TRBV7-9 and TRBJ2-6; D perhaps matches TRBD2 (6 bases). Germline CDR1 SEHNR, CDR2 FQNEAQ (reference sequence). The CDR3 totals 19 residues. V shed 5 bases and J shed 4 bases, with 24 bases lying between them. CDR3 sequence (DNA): TGTGCCAGCAGCCTATTCGGAGGAGGGGTTCTATGGGGGGCCAACGTCCTGACTTTC. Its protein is CASSLFGGGVLWGANVLTF.

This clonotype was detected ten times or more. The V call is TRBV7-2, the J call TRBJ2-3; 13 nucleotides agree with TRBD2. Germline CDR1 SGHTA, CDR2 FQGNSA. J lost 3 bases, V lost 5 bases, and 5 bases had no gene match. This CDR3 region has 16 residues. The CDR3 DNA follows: TGTGCCAGCAGCACAGGGACTAGCGGGGTTACAGATACGCAGTATTTT. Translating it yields CASSTGTSGVTDTQYF.

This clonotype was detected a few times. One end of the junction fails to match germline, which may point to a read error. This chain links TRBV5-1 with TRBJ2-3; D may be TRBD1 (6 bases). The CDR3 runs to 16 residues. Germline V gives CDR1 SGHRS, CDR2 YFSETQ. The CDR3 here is CASSRALAGATNTQYF. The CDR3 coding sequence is TGCGCCAGCAGCCGGGCGTTGGCAGGGGCCACAAATACGCAGTATTTT.

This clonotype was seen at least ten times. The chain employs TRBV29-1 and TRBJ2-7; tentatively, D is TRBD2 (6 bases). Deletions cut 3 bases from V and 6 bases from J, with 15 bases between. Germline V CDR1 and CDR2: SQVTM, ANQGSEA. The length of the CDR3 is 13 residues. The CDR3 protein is CSVDRNGSPEQYF. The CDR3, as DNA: TGCAGCGTTGATCGGAACGGGAGTCCCGAGCAGTACTTC.

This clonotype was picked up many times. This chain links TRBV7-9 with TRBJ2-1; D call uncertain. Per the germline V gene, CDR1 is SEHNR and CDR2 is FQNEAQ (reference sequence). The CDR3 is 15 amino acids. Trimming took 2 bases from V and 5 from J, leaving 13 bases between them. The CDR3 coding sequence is TGTGCCAGCAGCTTATACGGGCGAAGGGACAATGAGCAGTTCTTC. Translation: CASSLYGRRDNEQFF. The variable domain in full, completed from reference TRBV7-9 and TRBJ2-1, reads DTGVSQNPRHKITKRGQNVTFRCDPISEHNRLYWYRQTLGQGPEFLTYFQNEAQLEKSRLLSDRFSAERPKGSFSTLEIQRTEQGDSAMYLCASSLYGRRDNEQFFGPGTRLTVL.

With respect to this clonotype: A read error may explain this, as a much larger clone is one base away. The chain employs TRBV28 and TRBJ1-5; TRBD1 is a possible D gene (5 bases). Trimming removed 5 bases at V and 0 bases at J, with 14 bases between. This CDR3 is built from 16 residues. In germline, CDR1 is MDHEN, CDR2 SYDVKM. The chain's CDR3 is CASSPAEGFSNQPQHF. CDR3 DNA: TGTGCCAGCAGTCCCGCTGAGGGGTTTAGCAATCAGCCCCAGCATTTT.

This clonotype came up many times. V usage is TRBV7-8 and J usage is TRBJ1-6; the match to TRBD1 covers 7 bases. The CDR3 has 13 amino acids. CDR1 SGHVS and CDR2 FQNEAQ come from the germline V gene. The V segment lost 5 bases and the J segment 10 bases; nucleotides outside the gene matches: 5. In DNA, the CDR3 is TGTGCCAGCAGCACAAGACAGGGCTCACCCCTCCACTTT. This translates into CASSTRQGSPLHF.

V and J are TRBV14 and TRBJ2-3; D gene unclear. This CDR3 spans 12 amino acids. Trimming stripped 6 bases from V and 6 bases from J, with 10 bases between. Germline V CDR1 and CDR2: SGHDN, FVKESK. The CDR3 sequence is CASRPIFDTQYF. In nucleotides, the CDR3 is TGTGCCAGCAGGCCGATTTTTGATACGCAGTATTTT. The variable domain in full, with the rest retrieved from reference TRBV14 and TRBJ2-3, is EAGVTQFPSHSVIEKGQTVTLRCDPISGHDNLYWYRRVMGKEIKFLLHFVKESKQDESGMPNNRFLAERTGGTYSTLKVQPAELEDSGVYFCASRPIFDTQYFGPGTRLTVL.

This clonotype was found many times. CDR3 nucleotide sequence: TGTGCCAGCAGCAAGGACGGACAGCAGGGAAATCAGCCCCAGCATTTT. This codes for CASSKDGQQGNQPQHF. The chain links TRBV21-1 to TRBJ1-5. TRBV21-1 is designated a pseudogene. The CDR3 sequence is 16 residues long.

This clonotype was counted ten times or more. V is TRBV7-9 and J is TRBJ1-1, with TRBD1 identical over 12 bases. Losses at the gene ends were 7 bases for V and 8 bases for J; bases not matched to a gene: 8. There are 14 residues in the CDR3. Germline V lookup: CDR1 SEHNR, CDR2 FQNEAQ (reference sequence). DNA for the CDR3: TGTGCCAGCAACATCGGGACAGGGGGCGGAGAAGCTTTCTTT. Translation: CASNIGTGGGEAFF.

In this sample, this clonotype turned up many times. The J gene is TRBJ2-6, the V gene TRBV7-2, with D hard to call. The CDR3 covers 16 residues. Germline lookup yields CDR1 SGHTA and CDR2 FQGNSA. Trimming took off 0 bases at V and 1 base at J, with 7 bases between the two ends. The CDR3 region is CASSLAQRSGANVLTF. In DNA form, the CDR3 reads TGTGCCAGCAGCTTAGCACAGCGTTCTGGGGCCAACGTCCTGACTTTC.

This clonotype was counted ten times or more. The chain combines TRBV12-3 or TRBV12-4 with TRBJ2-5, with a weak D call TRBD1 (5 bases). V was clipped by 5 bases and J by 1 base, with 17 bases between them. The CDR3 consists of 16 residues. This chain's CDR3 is CASSPPSGRVQETQYF. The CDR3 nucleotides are TGTGCCAGCAGTCCCCCCTCAGGGCGCGTCCAAGAGACCCAGTACTTC.

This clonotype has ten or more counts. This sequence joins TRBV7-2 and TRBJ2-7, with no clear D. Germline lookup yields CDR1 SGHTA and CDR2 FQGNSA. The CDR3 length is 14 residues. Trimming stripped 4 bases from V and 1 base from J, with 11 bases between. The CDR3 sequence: CASSWSSRSYEQYF. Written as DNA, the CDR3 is TGTGCCAGCAGCTGGAGTAGCAGATCCTACGAGCAGTACTTC.

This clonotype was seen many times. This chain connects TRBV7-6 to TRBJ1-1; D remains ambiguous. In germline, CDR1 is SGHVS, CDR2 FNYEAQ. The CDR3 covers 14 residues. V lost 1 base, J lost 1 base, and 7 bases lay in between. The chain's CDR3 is CASSLVPANTEAFF. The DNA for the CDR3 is TGTGCCAGCAGCTTAGTTCCGGCGAACACTGAAGCTTTCTTT.

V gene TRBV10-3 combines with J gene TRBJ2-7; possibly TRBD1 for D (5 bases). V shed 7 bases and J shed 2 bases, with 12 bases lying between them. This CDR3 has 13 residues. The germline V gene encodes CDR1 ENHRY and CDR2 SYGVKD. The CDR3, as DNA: TGTGCCATCAAAGGGGTAGCAACCTACGAGCAGTACTTC. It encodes CAIKGVATYEQYF.

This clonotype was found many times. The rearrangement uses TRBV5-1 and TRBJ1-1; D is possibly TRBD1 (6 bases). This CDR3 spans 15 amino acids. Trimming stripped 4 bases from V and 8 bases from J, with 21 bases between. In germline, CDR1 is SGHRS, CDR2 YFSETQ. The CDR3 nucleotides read TGCGCCAGCAGCAAAGGGGAGAGGGGGTCTGTCGAAGCTTTCTTT. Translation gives CASSKGERGSVEAFF.

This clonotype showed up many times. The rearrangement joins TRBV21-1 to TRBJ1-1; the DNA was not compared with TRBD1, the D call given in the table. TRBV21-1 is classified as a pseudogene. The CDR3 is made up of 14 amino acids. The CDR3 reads CASSKKDRDTEAFF. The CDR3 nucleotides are TGTGCCAGCAGCAAAAAAGACAGGGACACTGAAGCTTTCTTT.

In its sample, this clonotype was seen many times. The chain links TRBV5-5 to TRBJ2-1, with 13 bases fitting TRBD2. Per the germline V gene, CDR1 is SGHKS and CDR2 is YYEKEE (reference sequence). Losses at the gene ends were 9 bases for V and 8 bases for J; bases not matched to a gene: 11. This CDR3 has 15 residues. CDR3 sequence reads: CATAPTSGRAHEQFF. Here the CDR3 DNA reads TGTGCCACCGCTCCCACTAGCGGGAGGGCCCATGAGCAGTTCTTC.

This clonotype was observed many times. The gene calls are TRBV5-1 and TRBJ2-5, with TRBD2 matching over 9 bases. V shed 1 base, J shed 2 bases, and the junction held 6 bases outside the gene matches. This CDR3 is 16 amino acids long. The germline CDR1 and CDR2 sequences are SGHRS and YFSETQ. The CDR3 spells CASSLPRLAGQETQYF. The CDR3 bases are TGCGCCAGCAGCTTGCCCCGGCTAGCGGGACAAGAGACCCAGTACTTC.

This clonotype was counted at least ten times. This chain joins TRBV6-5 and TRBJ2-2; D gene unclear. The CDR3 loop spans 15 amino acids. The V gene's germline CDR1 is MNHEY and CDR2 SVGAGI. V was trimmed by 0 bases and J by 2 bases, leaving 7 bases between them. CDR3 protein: CASSYSDRNTGELFF. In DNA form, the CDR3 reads TGTGCCAGCAGTTACTCGGACCGAAACACCGGGGAGCTGTTTTTT.

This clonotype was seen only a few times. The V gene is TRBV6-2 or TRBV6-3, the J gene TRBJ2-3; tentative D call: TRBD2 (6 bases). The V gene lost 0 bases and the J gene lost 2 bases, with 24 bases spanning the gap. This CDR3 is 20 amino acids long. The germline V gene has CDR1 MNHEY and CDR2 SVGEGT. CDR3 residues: CASSYSSGVGPKISTDTQYF. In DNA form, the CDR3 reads TGTGCCAGCAGTTACTCCTCGGGGGTAGGACCGAAGATATCCACAGATACGCAGTATTTT.

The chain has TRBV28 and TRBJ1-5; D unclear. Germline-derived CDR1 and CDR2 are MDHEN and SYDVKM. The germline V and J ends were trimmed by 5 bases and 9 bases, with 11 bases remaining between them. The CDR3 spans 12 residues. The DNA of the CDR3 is TGTGCCAGCAGTCCCCCACGGGGGCCCCAGCATTTT. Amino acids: CASSPPRGPQHF. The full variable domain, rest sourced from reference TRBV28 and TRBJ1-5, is DVKVTQSSRYLVKRTGEKVFLECVQDMDHENMFWYRQDPGLGLRLIYFSYDVKMKEKGDIPEGYSVSREKKERFSLILESASTNQTSMYLCASSPPRGPQHFGDGTRLSIL.

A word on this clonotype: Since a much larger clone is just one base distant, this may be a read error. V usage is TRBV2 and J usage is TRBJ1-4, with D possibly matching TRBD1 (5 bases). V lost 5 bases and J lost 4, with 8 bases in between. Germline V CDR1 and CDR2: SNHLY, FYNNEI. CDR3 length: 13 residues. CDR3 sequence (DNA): TGTGCCAGCAGTCGGGACGTTAATGAAAAACTGTTTTTT. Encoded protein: CASSRDVNEKLFF.

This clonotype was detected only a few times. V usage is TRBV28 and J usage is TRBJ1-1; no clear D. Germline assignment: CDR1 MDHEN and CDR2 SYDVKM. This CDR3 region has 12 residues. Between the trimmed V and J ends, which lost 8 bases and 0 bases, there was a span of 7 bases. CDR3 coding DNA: TGTGCCAGCGCCCACATGAACACTGAAGCTTTCTTT. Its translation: CASAHMNTEAFF.

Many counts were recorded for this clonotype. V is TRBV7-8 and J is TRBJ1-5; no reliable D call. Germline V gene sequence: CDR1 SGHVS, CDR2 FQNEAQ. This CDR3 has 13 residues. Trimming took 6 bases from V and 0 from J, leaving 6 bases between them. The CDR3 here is CASRRYSNQPQHF. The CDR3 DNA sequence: TGTGCCAGCAGGCGGTATAGCAATCAGCCCCAGCATTTT.

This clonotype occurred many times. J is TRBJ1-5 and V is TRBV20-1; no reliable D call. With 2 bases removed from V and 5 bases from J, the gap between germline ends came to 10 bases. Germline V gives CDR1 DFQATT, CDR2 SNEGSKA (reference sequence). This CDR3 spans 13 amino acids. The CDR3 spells CSARRGPDQPQHF. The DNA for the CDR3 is TGCAGTGCTAGACGCGGGCCGGATCAGCCCCAGCATTTT.

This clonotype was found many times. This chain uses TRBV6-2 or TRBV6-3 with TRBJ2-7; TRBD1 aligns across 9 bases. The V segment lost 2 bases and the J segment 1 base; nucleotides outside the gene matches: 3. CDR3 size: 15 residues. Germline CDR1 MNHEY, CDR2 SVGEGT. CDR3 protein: CASSYGTGTSYEQYF. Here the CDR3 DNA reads TGTGCCAGCAGTTACGGGACAGGGACTTCCTACGAGCAGTACTTC.